This TCR beta chain is drawn from a study of identical twins. TCRdb ran MiXCR on the 5' RACE reads and lists one entry per CDR3 protein. Of under 350,000 distinct CDR3 sequences listed, roughly 9% were seen once; the top ten hold approximately 7%. On this clonotype: Its specificity is unknown.

Study conclusions and caveats: Potential partial confounding of zero-insertion analyses by invariant MAIT and iNKT cells was noted.

The same data also went into a second study, on yellow fever vaccine responses in identical twins.

Material: CD8+ T cells sorted from blood. The TCR originated in a woman aged 18-35 years in good health.

The CDR3 is CATSDLQNTGELFF. Written as DNA, the CDR3 is TGTGCCACCAGTGATCTGCAGAACACCGGGGAGCTGTTTTTT. The chain links TRBV24-1 to TRBJ2-2, with no clear D. The germline V gene has CDR1 KGHDR and CDR2 SFDVKD. V lost 3 bases and J 1 base, leaving 5 bases between the germline ends. The CDR3 covers 14 residues.